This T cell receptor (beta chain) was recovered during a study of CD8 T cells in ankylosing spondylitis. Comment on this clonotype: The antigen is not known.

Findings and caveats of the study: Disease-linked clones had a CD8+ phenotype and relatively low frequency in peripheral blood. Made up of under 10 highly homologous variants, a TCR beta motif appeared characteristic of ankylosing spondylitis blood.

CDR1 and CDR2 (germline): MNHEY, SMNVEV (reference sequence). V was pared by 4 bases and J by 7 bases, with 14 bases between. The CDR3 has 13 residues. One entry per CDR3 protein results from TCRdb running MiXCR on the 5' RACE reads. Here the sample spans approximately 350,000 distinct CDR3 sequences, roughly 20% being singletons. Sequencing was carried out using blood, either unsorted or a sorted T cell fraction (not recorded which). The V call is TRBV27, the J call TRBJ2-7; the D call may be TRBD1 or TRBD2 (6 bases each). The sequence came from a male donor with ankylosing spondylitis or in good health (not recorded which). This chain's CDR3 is CASSSGGGLEQYF. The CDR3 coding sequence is TGTGCCAGCAGTTCAGGAGGGGGGCTAGAGCAGTACTTC.